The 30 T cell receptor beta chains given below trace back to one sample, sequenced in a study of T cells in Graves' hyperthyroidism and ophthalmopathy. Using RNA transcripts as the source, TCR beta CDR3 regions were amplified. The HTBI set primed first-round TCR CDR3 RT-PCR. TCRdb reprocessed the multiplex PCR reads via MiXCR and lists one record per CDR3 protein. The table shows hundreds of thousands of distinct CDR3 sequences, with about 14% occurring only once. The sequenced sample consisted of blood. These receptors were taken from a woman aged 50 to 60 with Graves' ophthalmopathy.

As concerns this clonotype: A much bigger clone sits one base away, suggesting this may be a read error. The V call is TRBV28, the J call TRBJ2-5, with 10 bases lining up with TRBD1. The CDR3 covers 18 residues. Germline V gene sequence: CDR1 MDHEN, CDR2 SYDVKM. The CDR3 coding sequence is TGTGTCAGCAGTTTATTCACGGGGGACAGGGGTTTAGGGGAGACCCAGTACTTC. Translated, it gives CVSSLFTGDRGLGETQYF.

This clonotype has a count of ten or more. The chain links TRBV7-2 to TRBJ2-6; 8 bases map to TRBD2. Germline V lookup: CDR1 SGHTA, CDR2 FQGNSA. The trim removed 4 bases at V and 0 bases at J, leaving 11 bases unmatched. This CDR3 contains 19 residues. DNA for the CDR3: TGTGCCAGCAGCTCCTCCCGGTTAGCGGGGAGCTCTGGGGCCAACGTCCTGACTTTC. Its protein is CASSSSRLAGSSGANVLTF.

The CDR3 bases are TGTGCCAGCAGCTTAGGACAGGGAAGGGGTCAGCCCCAGCATTTT. Encoded protein: CASSLGQGRGQPQHF. This chain joins TRBV7-3 and TRBJ1-5; TRBD1 aligns across 8 bases. V shed 2 bases, J shed 6 bases, and the junction held 6 bases outside the gene matches. The germline V gene encodes CDR1 SGHTA and CDR2 FQGTGA. The CDR3 has 15 residues.

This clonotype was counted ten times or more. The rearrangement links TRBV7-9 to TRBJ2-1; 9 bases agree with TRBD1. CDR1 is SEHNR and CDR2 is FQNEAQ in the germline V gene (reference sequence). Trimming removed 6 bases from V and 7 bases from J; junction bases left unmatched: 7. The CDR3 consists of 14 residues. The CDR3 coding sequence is TGTGCCAGCAGTTTAACGGGACAGGGAAATGAGCAGTTCTTC. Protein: CASSLTGQGNEQFF. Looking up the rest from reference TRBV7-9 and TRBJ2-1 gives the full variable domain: DTGVSQNPRHKITKRGQNVTFRCDPISEHNRLYWYRQTLGQGPEFLTYFQNEAQLEKSRLLSDRFSAERPKGSFSTLEIQRTEQGDSAMYLCASSLTGQGNEQFFGPGTRLTVL.

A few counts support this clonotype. CDR3 sequence reads: CAISIRGSRGRARDEQFF. CDR3 DNA sequence: TGTGCCATCAGCATCAGGGGGTCGCGCGGGAGGGCCAGGGATGAGCAGTTCTTC. V usage is TRBV10-3 and J usage is TRBJ2-1; 9 bases match TRBD2. Germline V gives CDR1 ENHRY, CDR2 SYGVKD. V trimming: 6 bases; J trimming: 8 bases; junction bases outside the gene matches: 20. The CDR3 runs 18 residues.

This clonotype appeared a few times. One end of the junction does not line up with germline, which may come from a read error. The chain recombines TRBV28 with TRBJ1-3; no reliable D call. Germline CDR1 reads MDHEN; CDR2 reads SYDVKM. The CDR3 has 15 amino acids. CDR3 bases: TGTGCCAACAGTTTTTCAGTGTTCTCTGGAAACACCATATATTTT. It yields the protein CANSFSVFSGNTIYF.

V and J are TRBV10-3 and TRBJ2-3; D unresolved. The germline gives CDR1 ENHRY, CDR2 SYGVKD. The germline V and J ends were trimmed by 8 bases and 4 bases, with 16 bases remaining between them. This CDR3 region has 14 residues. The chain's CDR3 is CAIGSKQFSDTQYF. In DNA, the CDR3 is TGTGCCATCGGATCTAAGCAATTCTCAGATACGCAGTATTTT.

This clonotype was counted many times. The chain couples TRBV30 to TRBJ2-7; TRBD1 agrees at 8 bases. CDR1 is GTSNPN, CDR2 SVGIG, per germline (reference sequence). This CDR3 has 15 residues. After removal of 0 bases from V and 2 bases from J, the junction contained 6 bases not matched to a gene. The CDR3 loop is CAWSVEDRETYEQYF. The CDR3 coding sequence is TGTGCCTGGAGTGTTGAGGACAGGGAAACCTACGAGCAGTACTTC.

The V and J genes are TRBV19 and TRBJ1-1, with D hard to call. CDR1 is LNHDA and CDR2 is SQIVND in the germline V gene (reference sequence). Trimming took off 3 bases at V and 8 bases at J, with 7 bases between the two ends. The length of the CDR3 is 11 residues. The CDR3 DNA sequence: TGTGCCAGTAGTATGGTGAGCGAAGCTTTCTTT. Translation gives CASSMVSEAFF.

The CDR3 region has the DNA TGCAGCGCCCGGCTGCGGGTCGGATTGCTTGGAAACACCATATATTTT. It codes for CSARLRVGLLGNTIYF. The J gene is TRBJ1-3, the V gene TRBV29-1, with D unresolved. Germline V gene sequence: CDR1 SQVTM, CDR2 ANQGSEA. V dropped 7 bases and J dropped 3 bases, with 22 bases sitting between them. The CDR3 has 16 residues.

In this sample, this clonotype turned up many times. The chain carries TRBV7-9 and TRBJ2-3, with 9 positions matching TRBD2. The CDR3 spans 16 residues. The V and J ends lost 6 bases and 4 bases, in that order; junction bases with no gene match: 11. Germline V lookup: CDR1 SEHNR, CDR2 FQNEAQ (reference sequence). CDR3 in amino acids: CASRKLRLAGSDTQYF. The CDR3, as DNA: TGTGCCAGCAGAAAACTCCGGCTAGCGGGATCAGATACGCAGTATTTT.

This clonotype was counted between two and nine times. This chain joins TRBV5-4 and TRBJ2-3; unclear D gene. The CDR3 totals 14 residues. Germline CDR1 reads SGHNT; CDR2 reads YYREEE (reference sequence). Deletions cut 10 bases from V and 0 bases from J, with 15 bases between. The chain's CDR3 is CASSGGSSTDTQYF. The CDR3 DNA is TGTGCCTCCTCGGGCGGTTCTAGCACAGATACGCAGTATTTT.

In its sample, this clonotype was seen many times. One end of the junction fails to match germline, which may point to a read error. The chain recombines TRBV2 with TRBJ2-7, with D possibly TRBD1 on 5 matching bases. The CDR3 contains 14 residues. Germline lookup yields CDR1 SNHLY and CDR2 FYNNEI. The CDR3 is CASTEWGNSYEQYF. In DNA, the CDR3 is TGTGCCAGCACTGAATGGGGCAACTCCTACGAGCAGTACTTC. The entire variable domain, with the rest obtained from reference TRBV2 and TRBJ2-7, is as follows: EPEVTQTPSHQVTQMGQEVILRCVPISNHLYFYWYRQILGQKVEFLVSFYNNEISEKSEIFDDQFSVERPDGSNFTLKIRSTKLEDSAMYFCASTEWGNSYEQYFGPGTRLTVT.

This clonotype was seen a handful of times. CDR3 in DNA: TGTGCCAGCAGCTTGCCCGACAGACAACAAGAGACCCAGTACTTC. Translation gives CASSLPDRQQETQYF. The rearrangement joins TRBV5-4 to TRBJ2-5, with a possible D match to TRBD1 (5 bases). This CDR3 contains 15 residues. The ends were cut back, 1 base at V and 2 bases at J, with 12 bases in the middle. Germline V gives CDR1 SGHNT, CDR2 YYREEE (reference sequence).

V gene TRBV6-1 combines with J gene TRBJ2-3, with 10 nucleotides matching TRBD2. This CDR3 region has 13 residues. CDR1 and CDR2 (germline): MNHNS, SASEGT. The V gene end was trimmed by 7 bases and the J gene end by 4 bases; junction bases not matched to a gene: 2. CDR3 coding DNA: TGTGCCAGCAACCTAGCGGGAGCAGATACGCAGTATTTT. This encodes CASNLAGADTQYF.

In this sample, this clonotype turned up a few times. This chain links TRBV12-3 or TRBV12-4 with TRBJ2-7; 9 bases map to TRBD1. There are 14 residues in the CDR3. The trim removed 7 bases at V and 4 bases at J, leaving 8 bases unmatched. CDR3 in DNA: TGTGCCAGCACCCGCGGACAGGGGTTGTACGAGCAGTACTTC. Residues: CASTRGQGLYEQYF.

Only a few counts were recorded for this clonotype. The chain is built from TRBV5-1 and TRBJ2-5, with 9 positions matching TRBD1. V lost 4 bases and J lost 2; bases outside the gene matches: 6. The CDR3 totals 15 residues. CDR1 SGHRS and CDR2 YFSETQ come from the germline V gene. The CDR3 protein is CASSTLGQGQETQYF. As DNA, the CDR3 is TGCGCCAGCAGCACCCTAGGACAGGGGCAAGAGACCCAGTACTTC.

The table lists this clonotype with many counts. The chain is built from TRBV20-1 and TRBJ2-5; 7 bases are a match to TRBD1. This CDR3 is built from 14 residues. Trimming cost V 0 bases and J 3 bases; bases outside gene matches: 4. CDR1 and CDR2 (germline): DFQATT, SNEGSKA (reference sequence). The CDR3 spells CSARDGTAKETQYF. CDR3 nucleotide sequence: TGCAGTGCTAGAGATGGGACAGCTAAAGAGACCCAGTACTTC.

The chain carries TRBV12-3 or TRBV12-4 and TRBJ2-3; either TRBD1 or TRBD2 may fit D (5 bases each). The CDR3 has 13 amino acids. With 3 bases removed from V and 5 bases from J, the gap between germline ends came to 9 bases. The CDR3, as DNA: TGTGCCAGCAGTTTGGGGACGCTAGATACGCAGTATTTT. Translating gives CASSLGTLDTQYF.

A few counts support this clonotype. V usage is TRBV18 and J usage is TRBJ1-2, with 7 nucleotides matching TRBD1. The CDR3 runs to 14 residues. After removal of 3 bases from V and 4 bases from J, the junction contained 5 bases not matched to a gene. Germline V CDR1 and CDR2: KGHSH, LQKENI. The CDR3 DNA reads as TGTGCCAGCTCACCGGAGACAGGGTCCTATGGCTACACCTTC. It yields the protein CASSPETGSYGYTF.

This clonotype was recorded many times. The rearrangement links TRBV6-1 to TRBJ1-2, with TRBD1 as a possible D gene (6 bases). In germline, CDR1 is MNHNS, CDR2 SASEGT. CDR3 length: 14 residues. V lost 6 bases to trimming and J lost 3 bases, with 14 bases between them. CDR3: CASRGWGPDYGYTF. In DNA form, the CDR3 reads TGTGCCAGCAGAGGGTGGGGGCCAGACTATGGCTACACCTTC.

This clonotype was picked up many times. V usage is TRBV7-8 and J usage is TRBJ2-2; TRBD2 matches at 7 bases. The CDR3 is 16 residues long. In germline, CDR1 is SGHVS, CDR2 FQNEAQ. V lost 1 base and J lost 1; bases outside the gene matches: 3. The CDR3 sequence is CASSLVLAVNTGELFF. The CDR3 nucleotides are TGTGCCAGCAGCTTAGTGCTAGCGGTGAACACCGGGGAGCTGTTTTTT.

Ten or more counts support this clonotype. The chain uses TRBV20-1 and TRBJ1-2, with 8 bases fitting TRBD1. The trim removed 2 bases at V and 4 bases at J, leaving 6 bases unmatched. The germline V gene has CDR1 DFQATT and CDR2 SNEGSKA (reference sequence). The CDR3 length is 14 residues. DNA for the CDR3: TGCAGTGCTAGACCCCCAGGGGGCACCTATGGCTACACCTTC. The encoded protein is CSARPPGGTYGYTF.

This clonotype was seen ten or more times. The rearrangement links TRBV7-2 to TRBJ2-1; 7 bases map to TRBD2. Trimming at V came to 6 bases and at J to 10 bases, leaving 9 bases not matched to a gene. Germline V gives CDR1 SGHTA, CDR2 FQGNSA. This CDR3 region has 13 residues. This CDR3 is CASSITRGDEQFF. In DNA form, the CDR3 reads TGTGCCAGCAGTATTACCCGGGGGGACGAGCAGTTCTTC.

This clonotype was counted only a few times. The CDR3 coding sequence is TGTGCCAGCAGGCCGGACAGGGAGAACACTGAAGCTTTCTTT. Its translation: CASRPDRENTEAFF. This chain links TRBV6-1 with TRBJ1-1, with TRBD1 identical over 8 bases. This CDR3 comprises 14 residues. Germline V gives CDR1 MNHNS, CDR2 SASEGT. Trimming at V came to 6 bases and at J to 1 base, leaving 4 bases not matched to a gene.

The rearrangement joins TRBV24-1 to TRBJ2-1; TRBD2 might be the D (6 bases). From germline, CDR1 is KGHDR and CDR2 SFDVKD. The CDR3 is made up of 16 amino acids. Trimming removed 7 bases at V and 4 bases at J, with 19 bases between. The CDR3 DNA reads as TGTGCCACCAGCTCGACCCGGGACTTACAGTACAATGAGCAGTTCTTC. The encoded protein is CATSSTRDLQYNEQFF.

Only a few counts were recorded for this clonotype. Here the CDR3 DNA reads TGTGCCAGCAGCGCCGCTAGCGGGAACTCCTACAATGAGCAGTTCTTC. Encoded protein: CASSAASGNSYNEQFF. This rearrangement joins TRBV9 to TRBJ2-1, with 9 bases fitting TRBD2. Germline loops: CDR1 SGDLS, CDR2 YYNGEE. Trimming took 3 bases from V and 0 from J; bases not matched to a gene: 4. The CDR3 length is 16 residues.

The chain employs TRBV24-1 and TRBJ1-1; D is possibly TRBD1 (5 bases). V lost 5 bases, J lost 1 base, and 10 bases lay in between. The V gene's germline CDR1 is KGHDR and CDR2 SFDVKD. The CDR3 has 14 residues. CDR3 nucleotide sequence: TGTGCCACCAGTGGCCAGGGTTCGAACACTGAAGCTTTCTTT. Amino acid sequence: CATSGQGSNTEAFF.

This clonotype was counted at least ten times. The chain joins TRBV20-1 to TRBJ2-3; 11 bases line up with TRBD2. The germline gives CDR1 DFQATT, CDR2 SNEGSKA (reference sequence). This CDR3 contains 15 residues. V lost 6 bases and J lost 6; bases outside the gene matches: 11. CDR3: CSAPTSGIRSDTQYF. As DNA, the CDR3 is TGCAGTGCGCCGACTAGCGGGATACGTTCCGATACGCAGTATTTT.

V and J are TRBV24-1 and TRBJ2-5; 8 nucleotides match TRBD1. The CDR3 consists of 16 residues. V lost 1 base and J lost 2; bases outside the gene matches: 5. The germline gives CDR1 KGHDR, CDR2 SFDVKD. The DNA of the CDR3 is TGTGCCACCAGTGATTTAGGACAGGGACCGCAAGAGACCCAGTACTTC. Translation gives CATSDLGQGPQETQYF.